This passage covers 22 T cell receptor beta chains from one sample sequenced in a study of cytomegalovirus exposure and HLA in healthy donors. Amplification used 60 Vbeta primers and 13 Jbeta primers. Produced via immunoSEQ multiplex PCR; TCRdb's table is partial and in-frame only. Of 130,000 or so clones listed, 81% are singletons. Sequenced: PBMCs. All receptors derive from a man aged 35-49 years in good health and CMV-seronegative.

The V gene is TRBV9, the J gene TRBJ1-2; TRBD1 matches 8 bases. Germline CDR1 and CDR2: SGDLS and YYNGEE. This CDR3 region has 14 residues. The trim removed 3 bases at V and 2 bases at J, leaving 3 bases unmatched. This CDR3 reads CASSGRTGNYGYTF. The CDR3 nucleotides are TGTGCCAGCAGCGGAAGGACAGGGAACTATGGCTACACCTTC.

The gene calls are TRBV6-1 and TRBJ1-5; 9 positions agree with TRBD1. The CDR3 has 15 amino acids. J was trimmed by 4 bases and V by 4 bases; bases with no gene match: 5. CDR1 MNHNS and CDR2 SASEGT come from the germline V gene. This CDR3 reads CASSVTGGGNQPQHF. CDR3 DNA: TGTGCCAGCAGTGTGACAGGGGGTGGAAATCAGCCCCAGCATTTT.

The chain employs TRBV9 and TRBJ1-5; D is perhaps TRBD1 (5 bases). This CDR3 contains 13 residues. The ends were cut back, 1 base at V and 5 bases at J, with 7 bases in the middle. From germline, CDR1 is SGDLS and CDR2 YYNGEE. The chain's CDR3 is CASSVRGDQPQHF. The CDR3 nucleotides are TGTGCCAGCAGCGTAAGGGGTGATCAGCCCCAGCATTTT.

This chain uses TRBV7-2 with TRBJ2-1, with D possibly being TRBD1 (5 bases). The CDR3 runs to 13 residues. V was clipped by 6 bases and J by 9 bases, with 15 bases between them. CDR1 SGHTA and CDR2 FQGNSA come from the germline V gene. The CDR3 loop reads CASRSTGLGEQFF. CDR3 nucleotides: TGTGCCAGCAGATCAACAGGCCTCGGTGAGCAGTTCTTC.

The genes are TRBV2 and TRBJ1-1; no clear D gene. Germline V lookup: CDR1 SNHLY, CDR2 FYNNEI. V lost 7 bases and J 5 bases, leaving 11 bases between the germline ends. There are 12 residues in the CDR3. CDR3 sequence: CASTIGRTEAFF. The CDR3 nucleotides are TGTGCCAGCACTATAGGGAGGACTGAAGCTTTCTTT.

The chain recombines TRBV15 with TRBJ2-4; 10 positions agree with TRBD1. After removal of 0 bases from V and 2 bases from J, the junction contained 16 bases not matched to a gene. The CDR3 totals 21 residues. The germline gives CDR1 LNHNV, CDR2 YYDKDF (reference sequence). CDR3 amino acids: CATSRDFDRGRLGLSKNIQYF. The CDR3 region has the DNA TGTGCCACCAGCAGAGATTTTGACAGGGGGCGACTAGGCTTATCCAAAAACATTCAGTACTTC.

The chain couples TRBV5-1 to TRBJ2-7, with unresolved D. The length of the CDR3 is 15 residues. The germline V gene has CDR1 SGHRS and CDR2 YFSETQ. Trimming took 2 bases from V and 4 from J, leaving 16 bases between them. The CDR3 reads CASSFRAESSYEQYF. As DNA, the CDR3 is TGCGCCAGCAGCTTTCGAGCCGAGTCTTCTTACGAGCAGTACTTC.

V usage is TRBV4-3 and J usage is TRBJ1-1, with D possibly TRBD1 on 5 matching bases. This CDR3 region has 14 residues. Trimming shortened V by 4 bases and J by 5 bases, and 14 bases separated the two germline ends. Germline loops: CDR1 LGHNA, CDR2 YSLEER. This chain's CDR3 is CASSRSLEGTEAFF. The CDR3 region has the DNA TGCGCCAGCAGCCGCTCTCTGGAGGGGACTGAAGCTTTCTTT.

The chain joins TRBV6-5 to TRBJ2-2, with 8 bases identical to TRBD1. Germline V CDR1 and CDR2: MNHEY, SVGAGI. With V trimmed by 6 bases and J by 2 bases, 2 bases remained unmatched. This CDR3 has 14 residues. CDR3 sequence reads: CASRTGANTGELFF. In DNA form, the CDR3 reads TGTGCCAGCAGGACAGGGGCCAACACCGGGGAGCTGTTTTTT.

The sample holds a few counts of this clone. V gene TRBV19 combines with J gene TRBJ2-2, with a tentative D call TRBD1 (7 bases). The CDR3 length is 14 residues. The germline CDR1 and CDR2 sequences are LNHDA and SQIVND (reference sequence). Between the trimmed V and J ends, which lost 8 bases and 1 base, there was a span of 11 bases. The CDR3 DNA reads TGTGCCAGTCGGGGGACAGAGAACACCGGGGAGCTGTTTTTT. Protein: CASRGTENTGELFF. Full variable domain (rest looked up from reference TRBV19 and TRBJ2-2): DGGITQSPKYLFRKEGQNVTLSCEQNLNHDAMYWYRQDPGQGLRLIYYSQIVNDFQKGDIAEGYSVSREKKESFPLTVTSAQKNPTAFYLCASRGTENTGELFFGEGSRLTVL.

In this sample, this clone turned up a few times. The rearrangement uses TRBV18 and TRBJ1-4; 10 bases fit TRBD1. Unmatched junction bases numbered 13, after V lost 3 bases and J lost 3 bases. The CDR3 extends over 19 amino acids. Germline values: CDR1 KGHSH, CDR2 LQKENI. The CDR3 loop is CASSPGTGAPGGSNEKLFF. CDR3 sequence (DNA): TGTGCCAGCTCACCTGGGACAGGGGCTCCGGGTGGCTCTAATGAAAAACTGTTTTTT.

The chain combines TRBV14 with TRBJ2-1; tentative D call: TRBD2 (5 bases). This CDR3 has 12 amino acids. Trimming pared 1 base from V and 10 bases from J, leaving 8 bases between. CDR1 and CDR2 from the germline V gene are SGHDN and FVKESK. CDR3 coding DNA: TGTGCCAGCAGCCAAGGGAGGTGGGAGCAGTTCTTC. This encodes CASSQGRWEQFF.

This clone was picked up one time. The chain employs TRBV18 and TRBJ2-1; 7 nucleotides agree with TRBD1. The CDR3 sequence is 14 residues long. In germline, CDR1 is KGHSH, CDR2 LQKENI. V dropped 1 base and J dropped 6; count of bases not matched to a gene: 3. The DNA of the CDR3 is TGTGCCAGCTCACCACTCGCAGGGGGCAATGAGCAGTTCTTC. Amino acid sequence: CASSPLAGGNEQFF.

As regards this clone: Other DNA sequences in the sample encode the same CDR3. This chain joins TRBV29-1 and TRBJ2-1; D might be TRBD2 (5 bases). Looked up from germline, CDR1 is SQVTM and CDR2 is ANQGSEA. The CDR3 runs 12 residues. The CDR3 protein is CSVETRDNEQFF. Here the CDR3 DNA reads TGCAGTGTGGAAACGAGGGACAATGAGCAGTTCTTC.

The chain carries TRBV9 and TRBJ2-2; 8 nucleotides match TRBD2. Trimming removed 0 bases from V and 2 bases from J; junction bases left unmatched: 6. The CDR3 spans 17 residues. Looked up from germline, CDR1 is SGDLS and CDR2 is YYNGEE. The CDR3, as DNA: TGTGCCAGCAGCGTAGCTTACCGGACTAGCAACACCGGGGAGCTGTTTTTT. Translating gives CASSVAYRTSNTGELFF.

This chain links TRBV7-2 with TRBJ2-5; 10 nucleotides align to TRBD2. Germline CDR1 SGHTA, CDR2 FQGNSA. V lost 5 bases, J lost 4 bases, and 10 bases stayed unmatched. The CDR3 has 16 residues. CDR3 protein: CASSPERAGGGETQYF. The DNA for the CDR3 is TGTGCCAGCAGCCCCGAAAGAGCGGGAGGGGGAGAGACCCAGTACTTC.

The DNA for the CDR3 is TGTGCCAGCAGCGTAGATGGACTGTCCTATGGCTACACCTTC. This codes for CASSVDGLSYGYTF. The genes are TRBV9 and TRBJ1-2; D is ambiguous. CDR3 length: 14 residues. CDR1 is SGDLS and CDR2 is YYNGEE in the germline V gene. Trimming cost V 0 bases and J 4 bases, with 10 bases left between them.

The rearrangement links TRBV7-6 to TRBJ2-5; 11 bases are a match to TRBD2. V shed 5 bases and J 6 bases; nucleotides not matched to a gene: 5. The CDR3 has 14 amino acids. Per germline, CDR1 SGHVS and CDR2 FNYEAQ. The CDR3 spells CASSPVAGGKTQYF. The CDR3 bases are TGTGCCAGCAGCCCGGTAGCGGGGGGGAAGACCCAGTACTTC.

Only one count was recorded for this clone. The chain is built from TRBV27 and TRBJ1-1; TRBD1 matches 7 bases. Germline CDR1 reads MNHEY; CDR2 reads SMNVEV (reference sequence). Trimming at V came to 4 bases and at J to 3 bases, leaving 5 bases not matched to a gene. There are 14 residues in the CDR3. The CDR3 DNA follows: TGTGCCAGCAGTTCCCTACAGGGGCACACTGAAGCTTTCTTT. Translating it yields CASSSLQGHTEAFF.

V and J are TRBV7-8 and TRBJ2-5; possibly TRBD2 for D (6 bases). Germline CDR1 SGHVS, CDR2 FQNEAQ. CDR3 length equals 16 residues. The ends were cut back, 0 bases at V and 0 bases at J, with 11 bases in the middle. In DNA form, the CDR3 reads TGTGCCAGCAGCTTAGCCCCGGGAGTGGACCAAGAGACCCAGTACTTC. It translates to CASSLAPGVDQETQYF.

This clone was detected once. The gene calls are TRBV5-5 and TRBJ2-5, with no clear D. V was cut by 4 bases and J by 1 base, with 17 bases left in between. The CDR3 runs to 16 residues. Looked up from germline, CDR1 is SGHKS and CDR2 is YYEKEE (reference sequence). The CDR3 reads CASSPEGAAAQETQYF. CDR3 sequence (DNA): TGTGCCAGCAGCCCGGAAGGTGCGGCAGCCCAAGAGACCCAGTACTTC.

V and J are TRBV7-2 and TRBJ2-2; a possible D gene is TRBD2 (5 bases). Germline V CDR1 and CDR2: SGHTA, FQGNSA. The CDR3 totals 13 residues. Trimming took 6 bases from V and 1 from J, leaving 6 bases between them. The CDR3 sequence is CASREVNTGELFF. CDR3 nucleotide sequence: TGTGCCAGCAGGGAGGTGAACACCGGGGAGCTGTTTTTT.